Presented here are 24 T cell receptor beta chains from one specimen sequenced in a study of long-term antiretroviral therapy in people with HIV. A v3.0 immunoSEQ assay was performed at survey level. Assay used: immunoSEQ multiplex PCR; TCRdb lists only in-frame clones, some missing. The repertoire holds about 21,000 clones, with over 80% as singletons. The specimen was unsorted PBMCs, collected about 4 years after starting antiretroviral therapy. Source of these receptors: a man aged 18 to 29 with HIV.

This clone is judged medium-sized. V is TRBV19 and J is TRBJ1-2; possibly TRBD1 for D (5 bases). The germline V and J ends were trimmed by 6 bases and 1 base, with 18 bases remaining between them. Germline CDR1 LNHDA, CDR2 SQIVND (reference sequence). The CDR3 sequence is 16 residues long. The CDR3 sequence: CASRPLVGGYNYGYTF. As DNA, the CDR3 is TGTGCCAGTAGACCCCTAGTGGGGGGATATAACTATGGCTACACCTTC. Combining the CDR3 with reference TRBV19 and TRBJ1-2 gives the whole variable domain DGGITQSPKYLFRKEGQNVTLSCEQNLNHDAMYWYRQDPGQGLRLIYYSQIVNDFQKGDIAEGYSVSREKKESFPLTVTSAQKNPTAFYLCASRPLVGGYNYGYTFGSGTRLTVV.

This clone has a handful of counts. The genes are TRBV14 and TRBJ1-2; D unresolved. CDR1 and CDR2 from the germline V gene are SGHDN and FVKESK. V dropped 4 bases and J dropped 5 bases, with 14 bases sitting between them. This CDR3 is 14 amino acids long. The CDR3 sequence is CASSPLSQAYGYTF. CDR3 DNA: TGTGCCAGCAGCCCATTGAGCCAGGCATATGGCTACACCTTC.

The chain uses TRBV9 and TRBJ2-5; 9 bases are a match to TRBD2. V lost 0 bases, J lost 5 bases, and 11 bases stayed unmatched. The V gene's germline CDR1 is SGDLS and CDR2 YYNGEE. The length of the CDR3 is 17 residues. The CDR3 DNA reads as TGTGCCAGCAGCGTAGGGGCGGCGGGGGGGCCGGAGGAGACCCAGTACTTC. It yields the protein CASSVGAAGGPEETQYF. Variable domain in full (rest from reference TRBV9 and TRBJ2-5): DSGVTQTPKHLITATGQRVTLRCSPRSGDLSVYWYQQSLDQGLQFLIQYYNGEERAKGNILERFSAQQFPDLHSELNLSSLELGDSALYFCASSVGAAGGPEETQYFGPGTRLLVL.

The chain has TRBV7-6 and TRBJ2-7; 7 positions match TRBD1. Germline-derived CDR1 and CDR2 are SGHVS and FNYEAQ. With V trimmed by 4 bases and J by 4 bases, 4 bases remained unmatched. The CDR3 loop spans 13 amino acids. The CDR3 nucleotides read TGTGCCAGCAGCTACGGGACAGCTTACGAGCAGTACTTC. Translated: CASSYGTAYEQYF.

This clone was detected a few times. This rearrangement joins TRBV18 to TRBJ2-7; 9 bases map to TRBD1. This CDR3 is built from 15 residues. Germline CDR1 reads KGHSH; CDR2 reads LQKENI. With 1 base clipped from V and 3 bases from J, the junction kept 4 bases outside the gene matches. The CDR3 nucleotides are TGTGCCAGCTCACCACAGGGGACAGGGTTCTACGAGCAGTACGTC. Its protein product is CASSPQGTGFYEQYV.

The chain has TRBV11-2 and TRBJ2-7; D could derive from TRBD1 or TRBD2 (5 bases each). This CDR3 contains 15 residues. V gave up 2 bases and J gave up 4 bases, with 15 bases separating them. In germline, CDR1 is SGHAT, CDR2 FQNNGV. This CDR3 reads CASSLHSGRIYEQYV. CDR3 in DNA: TGTGCCAGCAGCTTACATTCAGGGAGAATATACGAGCAGTACGTC.

The chain is built from TRBV4-1 and TRBJ1-3; a weak D match, TRBD1 (5 bases). The CDR3 has 16 amino acids. In germline, CDR1 is MGHRA, CDR2 YSYEKL. V was pared by 1 base and J by 3 bases, with 13 bases between. The CDR3 sequence: CASSQGIRANGNTIYF. CDR3 DNA sequence: TGCGCCAGCAGCCAAGGTATCAGGGCAAATGGAAACACCATATATTTT.

The CDR3 bases are TGTGCCAGCAGCGTAGCTGGGACCACTAGGGAGACCCAGTACTTC. It codes for CASSVAGTTRETQYF. The chain employs TRBV9 and TRBJ2-5; D may be TRBD1 or TRBD2 (5 bases each). The CDR3 loop spans 15 amino acids. The V end was cut by 0 bases, the J end by 5 bases, with 14 bases between. Per germline, CDR1 SGDLS and CDR2 YYNGEE.

This sequence joins TRBV6-4 and TRBJ2-4; 10 bases are a match to TRBD2. Germline CDR1 MRHNA, CDR2 SNTAGT. The CDR3 extends over 16 amino acids. Trimming removed 5 bases from V and 1 base from J; junction bases left unmatched: 5. The CDR3 spells CASSPSGGMAKNIQYF. CDR3 nucleotides: TGTGCCAGCAGTCCTAGCGGGGGAATGGCCAAAAACATTCAGTACTTC.

In its sample, this clone was seen a few times. The V call is TRBV6-1, the J call TRBJ1-5; perhaps TRBD1 as D (6 bases). Trimming stripped 0 bases from V and 5 bases from J, with 11 bases between. The V gene's germline CDR1 is MNHNS and CDR2 SASEGT. The CDR3 length is 15 residues. This chain's CDR3 is CASSEALRGDQPQHF. The CDR3 DNA sequence: TGTGCCAGCAGTGAAGCGCTTAGGGGGGATCAGCCCCAGCATTTT.

The V gene is TRBV30, the J gene TRBJ2-1; 8 bases align to TRBD2. With V trimmed by 4 bases and J by 7 bases, 12 bases remained unmatched. Germline CDR1 is GTSNPN and CDR2 is SVGIG (reference sequence). The CDR3 length is 15 residues. The CDR3 sequence is CAWKERGNLGNEQFF. The CDR3 nucleotides read TGTGCCTGGAAAGAGCGGGGGAACCTAGGGAATGAGCAGTTCTTC.

This clone was picked up a small number of times. This sequence joins TRBV7-9 and TRBJ1-2; 7 bases fit TRBD1. Germline V gene data show CDR1 as SEHNR and CDR2 as FQNEAQ (reference sequence). There are 13 residues in the CDR3. V lost 6 bases, J lost 6 bases, and 7 bases stayed unmatched. CDR3 sequence reads: CASSRTGTDGYTF. CDR3 nucleotide sequence: TGTGCCAGCAGTCGGACCGGGACAGATGGCTACACCTTC.

This chain uses TRBV5-1 with TRBJ1-4, with a tentative D call TRBD1 (6 bases). Deletions cut 4 bases from V and 3 bases from J, with 13 bases between. This CDR3 is built from 15 residues. Germline CDR1 reads SGHRS; CDR2 reads YFSETQ. This CDR3 reads CASSGQGPPNEKLFF. DNA for the CDR3: TGCGCCAGCAGCGGGCAGGGGCCCCCTAATGAAAAACTGTTTTTT.

The chain joins TRBV6-5 to TRBJ1-2; 8 nucleotides align to TRBD1. Trimming removed 7 bases from V and 4 bases from J; junction bases left unmatched: 5. CDR1 is MNHEY and CDR2 is SVGAGI in the germline V gene. The CDR3 runs to 13 residues. The CDR3 here is CASTLDRGYGYTF. CDR3 nucleotide sequence: TGTGCCAGCACCCTCGACAGGGGCTATGGCTACACCTTC.

The CDR3 nucleotides read TGTGCCAGCAGCGTATGGAGGACAGGGGGCGGCGGGGAGCTGTTTTTT. Its translation is CASSVWRTGGGGELFF. This chain connects TRBV9 to TRBJ2-2; 11 bases are a match to TRBD1. The CDR3 totals 16 residues. Germline CDR1 reads SGDLS; CDR2 reads YYNGEE. The junction had 6 bases not matched to a gene; V was cut back by 1 base and J by 7 bases.

This clone has just a few counts. One end of the junction varies from germline; a read error may be responsible. This chain connects TRBV19 to TRBJ1-2; D gene ambiguous. The CDR3 has 14 amino acids. Looked up from germline, CDR1 is LNHDA and CDR2 is SQIVND (reference sequence). CDR3 protein: CASRRVGDNFGYTF. CDR3 DNA sequence: TGTGCCAGTAGAAGGGTAGGCGATAACTTTGGCTACACCTTC.

This clone was counted only a few times. The rearrangement joins TRBV19 to TRBJ1-6; D is possibly TRBD1 (6 bases). This CDR3 has 15 residues. The germline V gene encodes CDR1 LNHDA and CDR2 SQIVND (reference sequence). Trimming left V 5 bases short and J 7 bases short, with 15 bases between. As DNA, the CDR3 is TGTGCCAGTAGTTTGCAGGGGAGCTCAAATTCACCCCTCCACTTT. Encoded protein: CASSLQGSSNSPLHF.

V is TRBV2 and J is TRBJ1-4, with D maybe TRBD1 (5 bases). V was trimmed by 3 bases and J by 7 bases, leaving 12 bases between them. CDR3 length: 14 amino acids. The V gene's germline CDR1 is SNHLY and CDR2 FYNNEI. The CDR3 bases are TGTGCCAGCAGTGATAGTCAGGGCCGTGAAAAACTGTTTTTT. This translates into CASSDSQGREKLFF. The full variable domain, with the rest looked up from reference TRBV2 and TRBJ1-4, is EPEVTQTPSHQVTQMGQEVILRCVPISNHLYFYWYRQILGQKVEFLVSFYNNEISEKSEIFDDQFSVERPDGSNFTLKIRSTKLEDSAMYFCASSDSQGREKLFFGSGTQLSVL.

The chain recombines TRBV19 with TRBJ1-2; D is possibly TRBD1 (5 bases). The ends were cut back, 7 bases at V and 4 bases at J, with 13 bases in the middle. This CDR3 has 13 amino acids. CDR1 and CDR2 (germline): LNHDA, SQIVND (reference sequence). The CDR3 region has the DNA TGTGCCAGTACCCTGGGACGGCCCTATGGCTACACCTTC. Translation gives CASTLGRPYGYTF.

The genes are TRBV19 and TRBJ1-1; maybe TRBD1 (6 bases). Germline V gene sequence: CDR1 LNHDA, CDR2 SQIVND (reference sequence). The CDR3 totals 12 residues. V lost 8 bases, J lost 10 bases, and 17 bases lay in between. The DNA of the CDR3 is TGTGCCAGTTCCACCTGGGGGGGGGCAGCTTTCTTT. It translates to CASSTWGGAAFF.

This clone was counted a few times. The genes are TRBV6-5 and TRBJ1-2, with D maybe TRBD1 (5 bases). This CDR3 is built from 12 residues. CDR1 and CDR2 from the germline V gene are MNHEY and SVGAGI. V gave up 2 bases and J gave up 6 bases, with 7 bases separating them. This CDR3 reads CASSYEGDGYTF. The CDR3, as DNA: TGTGCCAGCAGTTACGAAGGGGATGGCTACACCTTC.

This chain links TRBV10-2 with TRBJ2-7; D is perhaps TRBD1 (6 bases). V dropped 1 base and J dropped 7 bases, with 11 bases sitting between them. CDR1 is WSHSY and CDR2 is SAAADI in the germline V gene. This CDR3 spans 13 amino acids. The CDR3 DNA reads as TGCGCCAGCAGTGAGTGGGGACAATCTGAGCAGTACGTC. Translation: CASSEWGQSEQYV.

The chain has TRBV6-1 and TRBJ1-3; the match to TRBD1 covers 9 bases. Germline-derived CDR1 and CDR2 are MNHNS and SASEGT. V shed 9 bases and J 4 bases; nucleotides not matched to a gene: 7. The CDR3 runs 14 residues. In nucleotides, the CDR3 is TGTGCCAGTGGGGGACAGGGAGCGGGAAACACCATATATTTT. Translation gives CASGGQGAGNTIYF.

The J gene is TRBJ1-1, the V gene TRBV4-1; D is uncertain. Germline values: CDR1 MGHRA, CDR2 YSYEKL. V dropped 0 bases and J dropped 0 bases, with 2 bases sitting between them. This CDR3 spans 13 amino acids. DNA for the CDR3: TGCGCCAGCAGCCAAGAGGTGAACACTGAAGCTTTCTTT. Its protein product is CASSQEVNTEAFF.